A single sample is the source of the 15 T cell receptor beta chains below, sequenced in a study of breast tumors, draining lymph nodes, adjacent tissues. MiXCR, applied by TCRdb to the multiplex PCR reads, yields one record per CDR3 protein. The profile shows 13,000 or so distinct CDR3 sequences, about three fifths of them singletons. Sequenced input: tumor-adjacent breast tissue. The receptors were gathered from a female donor with breast cancer. Some clones in this sample may be carry-over from other donors' samples.

The chain recombines TRBV4-3 with TRBJ1-2; D is ambiguous. V was shortened by 2 bases and J by 6 bases, with 19 bases between the two germline ends. The CDR3 sequence is 16 residues long. CDR1 and CDR2 (germline): LGHNA, YSLEER. CDR3 protein: CASSQSQHWSTHGYTF. CDR3 coding DNA: TGCGCCAGCAGCCAATCCCAACATTGGTCCACCCATGGCTACACCTTC.

This chain links TRBV4-3 with TRBJ2-1; D may match TRBD1 or TRBD2 (6 bases each). This CDR3 is 16 amino acids long. Trimming removed 0 bases from V and 7 bases from J, with 16 bases in between. Germline V lookup: CDR1 LGHNA, CDR2 YSLEER. CDR3 region: CASSQDRGTGLNEQFF. The CDR3 region has the DNA TGCGCCAGCAGCCAAGATAGGGGGACTGGCCTTAATGAGCAGTTCTTC.

The chain couples TRBV20-1 to TRBJ2-7; weak D call: TRBD1 (6 bases). Germline CDR1 is DFQATT and CDR2 is SNEGSKA (reference sequence). This CDR3 contains 14 residues. CDR3 DNA sequence: TGCAGCGACCGGATCAGGGGCCCCTCCTACGAGCAGTACTTC. Translated: CSDRIRGPSYEQYF.

This clonotype was counted ten times or more. The chain joins TRBV12-3 or TRBV12-4 to TRBJ1-1, with D unresolved. The V end was cut by 7 bases, the J end by 0 bases, with 9 bases between. CDR3 length equals 13 residues. The CDR3 loop reads CASKAGVNTEAFF. The CDR3 DNA sequence: TGTGCCAGCAAGGCAGGAGTGAACACTGAAGCTTTCTTT.

The chain is built from TRBV9 and TRBJ2-3, with D possibly matching TRBD1 (6 bases). CDR3 length: 16 amino acids. V dropped 4 bases and J dropped 3 bases, with 18 bases sitting between them. The germline V gene encodes CDR1 SGDLS and CDR2 YYNGEE. CDR3 DNA sequence: TGTGCCAGCAGCCTCGGCGCTACAGGGAAGACAGATACGCAGTATTTT. Translating gives CASSLGATGKTDTQYF.

In its sample, this clonotype was seen many times. This rearrangement joins TRBV14 to TRBJ1-2; no firm D call. The CDR3 length is 13 residues. Trimming shortened V by 1 base and J by 3 bases, and 6 bases separated the two germline ends. Germline CDR1 reads SGHDN; CDR2 reads FVKESK. CDR3 residues: CASSQGEYYGYTF. The DNA of the CDR3 is TGTGCCAGCAGCCAAGGGGAGTACTATGGCTACACCTTC.

In this sample, this clonotype turned up once. This chain joins TRBV7-8 and TRBJ2-7, with TRBD2 identical over 9 bases. The CDR3 is 15 amino acids. CDR1 SGHVS and CDR2 FQNEAQ come from the germline V gene. V lost 2 bases, J lost 2 bases, and 4 bases stayed unmatched. CDR3 residues: CASSLSSGGTYEQYF. In DNA form, the CDR3 reads TGTGCCAGCAGCTTAAGTAGCGGGGGTACCTACGAGCAGTACTTC.

The chain uses TRBV30 and TRBJ1-1, with 9 bases aligning to TRBD1. V was clipped by 7 bases and J by 5 bases; unmatched bases: 11. Germline V gene sequence: CDR1 GTSNPN, CDR2 SVGIG (reference sequence). This CDR3 spans 14 amino acids. CDR3 sequence: CASTWGQGWTEAFF. The CDR3 DNA sequence: TGTGCCTCAACTTGGGGACAGGGTTGGACTGAAGCTTTCTTT.

This chain connects TRBV7-8 to TRBJ2-7; D unclear. The V end lost 3 bases, the J end lost 3 bases, and 9 bases lay between the germline ends. The CDR3 contains 13 residues. The germline V gene encodes CDR1 SGHVS and CDR2 FQNEAQ. The DNA of the CDR3 is TGTGCCAGCAGCTTCGAACCCTACTACGAGCAGTACTTC. This encodes CASSFEPYYEQYF.

The chain combines TRBV14 with TRBJ2-7; 10 bases fit TRBD2. The ends lost 0 bases at V and 8 bases at J; junction bases unmatched: 13. The CDR3 covers 17 residues. Germline V gene lookup returns CDR1 SGHDN and CDR2 FVKESK. As DNA, the CDR3 is TGTGCCAGCAGCCAAGAATTCCTGGGGCTAGCGGGAGCTAAGCAGTACTTC. It specifies CASSQEFLGLAGAKQYF.

The chain carries TRBV11-2 and TRBJ1-5; D gene unclear. CDR3 length equals 16 residues. The germline V gene has CDR1 SGHAT and CDR2 FQNNGV. With 1 base removed from V and 2 bases from J, the gap between germline ends came to 12 bases. CDR3 loop: CASSLGPGRGNQPQHF. In nucleotides, the CDR3 is TGTGCCAGCAGCTTAGGGCCCGGGCGAGGCAATCAGCCCCAGCATTTT.

This clonotype was picked up many times. The chain couples TRBV19 to TRBJ2-7, with D perhaps assigned TRBD1 or TRBD2 (5 bases each). Germline CDR1 LNHDA, CDR2 SQIVND (reference sequence). V was pared by 5 bases and J by 6 bases, with 14 bases between. The CDR3 loop spans 13 amino acids. The CDR3: CASSPGTVSEQYF. CDR3 nucleotides: TGTGCCAGTAGTCCCGGGACGGTTAGCGAGCAGTACTTC.

This clonotype was seen many times. The chain is built from TRBV20-1 and TRBJ2-3; unclear D gene. Germline CDR1 reads DFQATT; CDR2 reads SNEGSKA (reference sequence). CDR3 length: 12 amino acids. V shed 6 bases and J shed 3 bases, with 10 bases lying between them. The CDR3 is CSAQGITDTQYF. The CDR3 nucleotides are TGCAGTGCGCAAGGGATTACAGATACGCAGTATTTT.

CDR3 sequence reads: CASSIGAVTYEQYF. In DNA, the CDR3 is TGTGCCAGTAGTATAGGGGCAGTAACCTACGAGCAGTACTTC. The chain combines TRBV19 with TRBJ2-7; unclear D gene. Per the germline V gene, CDR1 is LNHDA and CDR2 is SQIVND (reference sequence). This CDR3 spans 14 amino acids. The V end lost 1 base, the J end lost 2 bases, and 9 bases lay between the germline ends.

The table lists this clonotype with many counts. V usage is TRBV12-3 or TRBV12-4 and J usage is TRBJ2-1; no reliable D call. The CDR3 sequence is 12 residues long. The V and J ends lost 7 bases and 7 bases respectively, with 11 bases between them. The DNA of the CDR3 is TGTGCCAGCAATCGAGATCAGAATGAGCAGTTCTTC. This gives the protein CASNRDQNEQFF.